The 30 T cell receptor beta chains presented below share a single source sample, sequenced in a study of cytomegalovirus exposure and HLA in healthy donors (dated by TCRdb to about 2017). Library construction relied on the immunoSEQ multiplex PCR assay. For the multiplex PCR, a mixture combining 60 forward primers for TCR Vbeta segments and 13 reverse primers for TCR Jbeta segments was used. The table comes from immuneACCESS by way of TCRdb, which keeps in-frame sequences with V and J called. Part of the clones is missing from these tables; in studies checked, under half for an unresolved V gene and the rest for unknown reasons. This sample holds 100,000 to 150,000 clones; 81% were observed only once. The top ten hold around 0.7% of the sample. The sequencing input was PBMCs. The receptor source for this set is a man aged 18 to 35 in good health and CMV-seronegative.

This clone has just a few counts. This chain connects TRBV28 to TRBJ2-2; TRBD1 agrees at 9 bases. CDR1 is MDHEN and CDR2 is SYDVKM in the germline V gene. The trim removed 3 bases at V and 9 bases at J, leaving 11 bases unmatched. The CDR3 sequence is 16 residues long. In nucleotides, the CDR3 is TGTGCCAGCAGTTTGCCTATCGGGACAGGGTCGAGGGAGCTGTTTTTT. Residues: CASSLPIGTGSRELFF.

Written as DNA, the CDR3 is TGTGCCAGCAGCTTGGAAGCTTCTAACTATGGCTACACCTTC. This translates into CASSLEASNYGYTF. The chain recombines TRBV5-4 with TRBJ1-2; no firm D call. V lost 0 bases, J lost 0 bases, and 6 bases lay in between. The CDR3 is 14 residues long. The germline CDR1 and CDR2 sequences are SGHNT and YYREEE (reference sequence). Looking up the rest from reference TRBV5-4 and TRBJ1-2 gives the full variable domain: ETGVTQSPTHLIKTRGQQVTLRCSSQSGHNTVSWYQQALGQGPQFIFQYYREEENGRGNFPPRFSGLQFPNYSSELNVNALELDDSALYLCASSLEASNYGYTFGSGTRLTVV.

The genes are TRBV30 and TRBJ1-1, with D possibly TRBD1 on 6 matching bases. V lost 5 bases to trimming and J lost 5 bases, with 24 bases between them. The germline V gene encodes CDR1 GTSNPN and CDR2 SVGIG (reference sequence). The CDR3 is 16 amino acids. The CDR3, as DNA: TGTGCCTGGCTTTTTGGGGGGGCGCTTTTTCGGACTGAAGCTTTCTTT. Amino acid sequence: CAWLFGGALFRTEAFF.

This clone was seen a few times. The chain joins TRBV5-1 to TRBJ1-4, with a weak D call TRBD1 (5 bases). The CDR3 has 16 residues. Trimming cost V 0 bases and J 8 bases, with 17 bases left between them. Looked up from germline, CDR1 is SGHRS and CDR2 is YFSETQ. The CDR3: CASSLDRPGLGEKLFF. In DNA form, the CDR3 reads TGCGCCAGCAGCTTGGACAGGCCGGGTTTAGGAGAAAAACTGTTTTTT.

J is TRBJ1-5 and V is TRBV4-2; D gene uncertain. CDR1 is LGHNA, CDR2 YNFKEQ, per germline. CDR3 length: 14 residues. V lost 0 bases, J lost 1 base, and 4 bases lay in between. The CDR3 here is CASSQDLSNQPQHF. The CDR3 DNA reads as TGTGCCAGCAGCCAAGATTTAAGCAATCAGCCCCAGCATTTT.

The chain links TRBV7-9 to TRBJ2-1, with D perhaps matching TRBD2 (5 bases). V lost 4 bases to trimming and J lost 0 bases, with 10 bases between them. Germline values: CDR1 SEHNR, CDR2 FQNEAQ (reference sequence). This CDR3 spans 15 amino acids. DNA for the CDR3: TGTGCCAGCAGCTCTAAAACTAGCTCCTACAATGAGCAGTTCTTC. Its protein is CASSSKTSSYNEQFF. The full variable domain, rest sourced from reference TRBV7-9 and TRBJ2-1, is DTGVSQNPRHKITKRGQNVTFRCDPISEHNRLYWYRQTLGQGPEFLTYFQNEAQLEKSRLLSDRFSAERPKGSFSTLEIQRTEQGDSAMYLCASSSKTSSYNEQFFGPGTRLTVL.

V usage is TRBV12-2 and J usage is TRBJ1-4; the D call of TRBD1 is as the table states it, not checked on the DNA. TRBV12-2 is tagged as a pseudogene. The CDR3 totals 16 residues. The CDR3: CASRLGQRGTNEKLFF. CDR3 nucleotide sequence: TGTGCAAGTCGCTTAGGTCAAAGGGGAACTAATGAAAAACTGTTTTTT.

The chain employs TRBV9 and TRBJ2-3, with 8 bases identical to TRBD2. The CDR3 spans 16 residues. CDR1 is SGDLS, CDR2 YYNGEE, per germline. J lost 5 bases, V lost 0 bases, and 8 bases had no gene match. The CDR3: CASSVGSGGLVDTQYF. DNA for the CDR3: TGTGCCAGCAGCGTAGGATCGGGGGGGCTTGTAGATACGCAGTATTTT.

The chain couples TRBV2 to TRBJ1-4; D is perhaps TRBD1 (5 bases). V was clipped by 4 bases and J by 5 bases, with 11 bases between them. CDR3 length: 14 amino acids. Germline V CDR1 and CDR2: SNHLY, FYNNEI. The CDR3 reads CASSVFRQNEKLFF. For the CDR3, the DNA is TGTGCCAGCAGTGTTTTCCGACAGAATGAAAAACTGTTTTTT.

The chain carries TRBV30 and TRBJ1-4, with 9 bases lining up with TRBD1. Per the germline V gene, CDR1 is GTSNPN and CDR2 is SVGIG (reference sequence). V lost 3 bases, J lost 8 bases, and 7 bases stayed unmatched. CDR3 length: 14 amino acids. This CDR3 is CAWSAGTGREKLFF. CDR3 in DNA: TGTGCCTGGAGCGCCGGGACAGGGAGGGAAAAACTGTTTTTT.

The genes are TRBV10-3 and TRBJ1-4, with 7 bases lining up with TRBD1. J was trimmed by 5 bases and V by 10 bases; bases with no gene match: 13. Germline V CDR1 and CDR2: ENHRY, SYGVKD. This CDR3 spans 15 amino acids. The CDR3, as DNA: TGTGCCACAGGGGACTCAGGGGGTTTGAATGAAAAACTGTTTTTT. It translates to CATGDSGGLNEKLFF.

This clone was counted between two and nine times. The chain is built from TRBV9 and TRBJ2-3; 7 nucleotides agree with TRBD1. CDR3 size: 17 residues. CDR1 and CDR2 from the germline V gene are SGDLS and YYNGEE. With 4 bases clipped from V and 2 bases from J, the junction kept 13 bases outside the gene matches. This CDR3 is CASSLTKDRAFTDTQYF. The CDR3 nucleotides are TGTGCCAGCAGCTTAACCAAAGACAGGGCCTTCACAGATACGCAGTATTTT.

The V and J genes are TRBV5-1 and TRBJ1-1; D might be TRBD1 (5 bases). Per germline, CDR1 SGHRS and CDR2 YFSETQ. V was clipped by 0 bases and J by 4 bases, with 16 bases between them. CDR3 length: 16 amino acids. The CDR3 reads CASSLDFLIGGTEAFF. CDR3 coding DNA: TGCGCCAGCAGCTTGGATTTTCTTATCGGGGGCACTGAAGCTTTCTTT.

V usage is TRBV5-4 and J usage is TRBJ1-1; D is unclear. V was trimmed by 0 bases and J by 5 bases, leaving 14 bases between them. Germline V gives CDR1 SGHNT, CDR2 YYREEE (reference sequence). This CDR3 contains 15 residues. The CDR3 coding sequence is TGTGCCAGCAGCTTGGGTCTGACTAAAGGGACTGAAGCTTTCTTT. Translated: CASSLGLTKGTEAFF. The full variable domain, its missing parts supplied by reference TRBV5-4 and TRBJ1-1, is ETGVTQSPTHLIKTRGQQVTLRCSSQSGHNTVSWYQQALGQGPQFIFQYYREEENGRGNFPPRFSGLQFPNYSSELNVNALELDDSALYLCASSLGLTKGTEAFFGQGTRLTVV.

CDR3 DNA: TGTGCCAGCAGCTTGGCCGGACAGGTGGACTATGGCTACACCTTC. Encoded protein: CASSLAGQVDYGYTF. The V call is TRBV5-4, the J call TRBJ1-2; TRBD1 matches 7 bases. The V and J ends lost 0 bases and 3 bases, in that order; junction bases with no gene match: 5. Germline lookup yields CDR1 SGHNT and CDR2 YYREEE (reference sequence). The CDR3 totals 15 residues.

This clone was observed a handful of times. The V and J genes are TRBV30 and TRBJ2-5, with TRBD2 identical over 9 bases. V lost 5 bases to trimming and J lost 5 bases; unmatched junction nucleotides: 6. This CDR3 comprises 13 residues. Germline V gene sequence: CDR1 GTSNPN, CDR2 SVGIG (reference sequence). DNA of the CDR3: TGTGCCTGGGGTAGCGGGGGCCCGGAGACCCAGTACTTC. Translation gives CAWGSGGPETQYF.

This chain links TRBV30 with TRBJ1-4; 7 positions agree with TRBD1. V was clipped by 3 bases and J by 6 bases; unmatched bases: 16. The CDR3 has 17 amino acids. Germline CDR1 is GTSNPN and CDR2 is SVGIG (reference sequence). As DNA, the CDR3 is TGTGCCTGGAGCCATCTCGTGACCGGGACAGATTATGAAAAACTGTTTTTT. Its translation is CAWSHLVTGTDYEKLFF.

The chain recombines TRBV6-5 with TRBJ2-5, with 8 nucleotides matching TRBD2. The CDR3 spans 15 residues. The V gene end was trimmed by 0 bases and the J gene end by 5 bases; junction bases not matched to a gene: 5. From germline, CDR1 is MNHEY and CDR2 SVGAGI. The chain's CDR3 is CASSYSAGAGETQYF. The CDR3 DNA reads as TGTGCCAGCAGTTACTCAGCGGGGGCAGGGGAGACCCAGTACTTC.

The V call is TRBV10-2, the J call TRBJ1-5; D is perhaps TRBD1 (6 bases). Germline V gene data show CDR1 as WSHSY and CDR2 as SAAADI. V gave up 6 bases and J gave up 5 bases, with 20 bases separating them. CDR3 size: 16 residues. CDR3 nucleotides: TGCGCCAGCAGCCCGGCGGGGGGCAAGCCCGATCAGCCCCAGCATTTT. It is translated as CASSPAGGKPDQPQHF.

This chain joins TRBV23-1 and TRBJ2-7; 8 nucleotides align to TRBD1. TRBV23-1 is classed as an ORF, of uncertain function. The CDR3 spans 15 residues. Trimming took 3 bases from V and 5 from J; bases not matched to a gene: 9. The DNA of the CDR3 is TGCGCCAGCAGTCACTCTGGACAGGGTGACGACGAGCAGTACTTC. This sequence encodes CASSHSGQGDDEQYF.

V is TRBV4-1 and J is TRBJ2-1; D not resolved. The germline V gene has CDR1 MGHRA and CDR2 YSYEKL. Trimming cost V 4 bases and J 5 bases, with 3 bases left between them. The CDR3 extends over 11 amino acids. This CDR3 is CASSRDNEQFF. For the CDR3, the DNA is TGCGCCAGCAGCCGCGACAATGAGCAGTTCTTC.

The chain has TRBV6-1 and TRBJ1-2, with a possible D match to TRBD1 (5 bases). Germline lookup yields CDR1 MNHNS and CDR2 SASEGT. This CDR3 comprises 13 residues. The V end was cut by 3 bases, the J end by 7 bases, with 12 bases between. CDR3 nucleotide sequence: TGTGCCAGCAGTGACAGGGTTTTGGGTGGCTACACCTTC. Its translation is CASSDRVLGGYTF.

The DNA of the CDR3 is TGCAGCGGAAGACAGGGGGCATCGGGTGGCTACACCTTC. This translates into CSGRQGASGGYTF. The chain is built from TRBV29-1 and TRBJ1-2, with TRBD1 identical over 10 bases. The CDR3 covers 13 residues. The V gene's germline CDR1 is SQVTM and CDR2 ANQGSEA. The trim removed 7 bases at V and 7 bases at J, leaving 9 bases unmatched. Drawing the rest from reference TRBV29-1 and TRBJ1-2, the complete variable domain is SAVISQKPSRDICQRGTSLTIQCQVDSQVTMMFWYRQQPGQSLTLIATANQGSEATYESGFVIDKFPISRPNLTFSTLTVSNMSPEDSSIYLCSGRQGASGGYTFGSGTRLTVV.

J is TRBJ1-4 and V is TRBV7-9; 8 bases agree with TRBD1. In germline, CDR1 is SEHNR, CDR2 FQNEAQ (reference sequence). Germline trimming cut 1 base from V and 1 base from J; bases unmatched to any gene: 8. The CDR3 loop spans 18 amino acids. This CDR3 is CASSLGPGGSRTNEKLFF. The CDR3 DNA follows: TGTGCCAGCAGCTTAGGTCCAGGGGGCTCTAGAACTAATGAAAAACTGTTTTTT.

The CDR3 bases are TGTGCCCAGCGACAGGTCGGCGACAATGAGCAGTTCTTC. Encoded protein: CAQRQVGDNEQFF. The chain joins TRBV7-9 to TRBJ2-1; tentatively, D is TRBD1 (6 bases). This CDR3 spans 13 amino acids. The germline V and J ends were trimmed by 11 bases and 5 bases, with 16 bases remaining between them. Germline CDR1 is SEHNR and CDR2 is FQNEAQ (reference sequence). The whole variable domain, remainder taken from reference TRBV7-9 and TRBJ2-1, is DTGVSQNPRHKITKRGQNVTFRCDPISEHNRLYWYRQTLGQGPEFLTYFQNEAQLEKSRLLSDRFSAERPKGSFSTLEIQRTEQGDSAMYLCAQRQVGDNEQFFGPGTRLTVL.

V gene TRBV27 combines with J gene TRBJ1-6; no definite D call. CDR3 length: 14 residues. Between the trimmed V and J ends, which lost 3 bases and 8 bases, there was a span of 11 bases. Germline V gives CDR1 MNHEY, CDR2 SMNVEV (reference sequence). Here the CDR3 reads CASSFRGPDSPLHF. The CDR3 DNA reads as TGTGCCAGCAGTTTTAGAGGGCCAGATTCACCCCTCCACTTT.

The CDR3, as DNA: TGCAGCGTTGAAGATCGGGACAGGGAATGGAATGAGCAGTTCTTC. It specifies CSVEDRDREWNEQFF. V gene TRBV29-1 combines with J gene TRBJ2-1; 9 bases match TRBD1. The CDR3 length is 15 residues. V was pared by 0 bases and J by 7 bases, with 7 bases of the junction left unmatched. The V gene's germline CDR1 is SQVTM and CDR2 ANQGSEA.

This rearrangement joins TRBV4-3 to TRBJ1-2; 7 bases match TRBD1. This CDR3 is 14 amino acids long. V trimming: 1 base; J trimming: 6 bases; junction bases outside the gene matches: 5. Germline V gives CDR1 LGHNA, CDR2 YSLEER. This CDR3 is CASSQGTGFDGYTF. CDR3 bases: TGCGCCAGCAGCCAAGGGACAGGATTTGATGGCTACACCTTC.

This clone has only one observation. The genes are TRBV2 and TRBJ2-5; 7 nucleotides match TRBD2. Germline V gene lookup returns CDR1 SNHLY and CDR2 FYNNEI. The CDR3 length is 14 residues. Trimming took 5 bases from V and 2 from J; bases not matched to a gene: 5. The CDR3 DNA reads TGTGCCAGCAGTCCCCCAGCGGGACAAGAGACCCAGTACTTC. As protein: CASSPPAGQETQYF.

V and J are TRBV5-6 and TRBJ1-2; D might be TRBD1 (6 bases). CDR1 SGHDT and CDR2 YYEEEE come from the germline V gene. With 4 bases removed from V and 0 bases from J, the gap between germline ends came to 10 bases. The CDR3 runs to 14 residues. CDR3 DNA sequence: TGTGCCAGCAGCCGAGCAGGGGCTAACTATGGCTACACCTTC. Protein: CASSRAGANYGYTF.